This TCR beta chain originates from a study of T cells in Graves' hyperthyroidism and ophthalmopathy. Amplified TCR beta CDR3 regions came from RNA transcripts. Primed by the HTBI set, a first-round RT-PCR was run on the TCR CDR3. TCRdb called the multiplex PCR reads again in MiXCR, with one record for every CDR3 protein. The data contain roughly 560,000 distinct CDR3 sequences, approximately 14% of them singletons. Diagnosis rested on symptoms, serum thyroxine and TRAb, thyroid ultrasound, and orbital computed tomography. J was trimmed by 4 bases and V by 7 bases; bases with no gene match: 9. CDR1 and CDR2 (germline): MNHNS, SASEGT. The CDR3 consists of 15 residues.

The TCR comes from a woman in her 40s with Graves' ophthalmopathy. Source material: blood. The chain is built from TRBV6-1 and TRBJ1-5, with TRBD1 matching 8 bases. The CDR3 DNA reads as TGTGCCAGCACCTGGACAGGGTCCGGGAATCAGCCCCAGCATTTT. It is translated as CASTWTGSGNQPQHF.